One and the same sample provided the 29 T cell receptor beta chains below, sequenced in a study of blood T cell repertoires in COVID-19. Some clones are missing from TCRdb's copy, which holds only in-frame ones; the method was immunoSEQ multiplex PCR. Altogether 250,000 to 300,000 clones are present, around 87% being singletons, with the ten largest covering around 2.2%. Sequenced input: peripheral blood. These receptors were taken from a woman in her 50s who had recovered from COVID-19.

This clone occurred once. The J gene is TRBJ2-3, the V gene TRBV5-1, with 7 bases fitting TRBD1. Germline V gene lookup returns CDR1 SGHRS and CDR2 YFSETQ. V gave up 5 bases and J gave up 2 bases; unmatched junction bases: 5. The CDR3 loop spans 14 amino acids. The CDR3 DNA reads TGCGCCAGCAGTCCGGGACAGTACACAGATACGCAGTATTTT. Translation: CASSPGQYTDTQYF.

This clone was observed once. The J gene is TRBJ1-1, the V gene TRBV6-2 or TRBV6-3; no clear D gene. Between the trimmed V and J ends, which lost 2 bases and 8 bases, there was a span of 12 bases. Germline-derived CDR1 and CDR2 are MNHEY and SVGEGT. This CDR3 is 13 amino acids long. The CDR3, as DNA: TGTGCCAGCAGTTACGACGGGCGGAGGGAAGCTTTCTTT. Encoded protein: CASSYDGRREAFF.

The chain uses TRBV4-2 and TRBJ2-1; 9 bases align to TRBD2. Trimming cost V 3 bases and J 2 bases; bases outside gene matches: 11. The CDR3 is 18 amino acids. CDR1 and CDR2 from the germline V gene are LGHNA and YNFKEQ. Here the CDR3 reads CASSQGPGGRVPYNEQFF. The CDR3 coding sequence is TGTGCCAGCAGCCAGGGACCTGGCGGGAGGGTCCCCTACAATGAGCAGTTCTTC.

The chain joins TRBV7-8 to TRBJ2-7, with 8 positions matching TRBD1. Looked up from germline, CDR1 is SGHVS and CDR2 is FQNEAQ. V was clipped by 5 bases and J by 3 bases; unmatched bases: 15. CDR3 length: 17 residues. In DNA form, the CDR3 reads TGTGCCAGCAGCCCCCCCCACCGGGACAGGAGCTACTACGAGCAGTACTTC. This codes for CASSPPHRDRSYYEQYF. Filled out from reference TRBV7-8 and TRBJ2-7, the complete variable domain reads GAGVSQSPRYKVAKRGQDVALRCDPISGHVSLFWYQQALGQGPEFLTYFQNEAQLDKSGLPSDRFFAERPEGSVSTLKIQRTQQEDSAVYLCASSPPHRDRSYYEQYFGPGTRLTVT.

V gene TRBV9 combines with J gene TRBJ2-3, with 10 positions matching TRBD2. The CDR3 sequence is 17 residues long. V shed 3 bases, J shed 5 bases, and the junction held 12 bases outside the gene matches. The germline CDR1 and CDR2 sequences are SGDLS and YYNGEE. CDR3 sequence reads: CASSGSGTSGTKDTQYF. The CDR3 DNA reads TGTGCCAGCAGCGGCTCCGGTACTAGCGGGACGAAAGATACGCAGTATTTT.

The chain is built from TRBV3-1 (or the pseudogene TRBV3-2) and TRBJ2-2; 7 positions agree with TRBD2. Germline CDR1 is LGHDT and CDR2 is YNNKEL (reference sequence). The CDR3 spans 15 residues. Germline trimming cut 7 bases from V and 2 bases from J; bases unmatched to any gene: 7. The CDR3 DNA follows: TGTGCCAGCACGGGCGGGAGAGTAAACACCGGGGAGCTGTTTTTT. It codes for CASTGGRVNTGELFF.

The chain carries TRBV11-2 and TRBJ2-7; 7 bases map to TRBD2. V was pared by 1 base and J by 1 base, with 4 bases of the junction left unmatched. Germline lookup yields CDR1 SGHAT and CDR2 FQNNGV. There are 15 residues in the CDR3. The CDR3 is CASSLAASGSYEQYF. In DNA, the CDR3 is TGTGCCAGCAGCTTAGCGGCTAGCGGTTCCTACGAGCAGTACTTC.

The genes are TRBV5-1 and TRBJ2-3; no clear D. V was shortened by 0 bases and J by 5 bases, with 7 bases between the two germline ends. CDR3 length equals 13 residues. Germline V gene data show CDR1 as SGHRS and CDR2 as YFSETQ. The CDR3 bases are TGCGCCAGCAGCTTGGAATGGCAAGATACGCAGTATTTT. Encoded protein: CASSLEWQDTQYF.

The chain recombines TRBV19 with TRBJ1-5; the D gene is possibly TRBD1 (6 bases). Trimming took 6 bases from V and 3 from J, leaving 15 bases between them. CDR3 length equals 15 residues. CDR1 and CDR2 from the germline V gene are LNHDA and SQIVND (reference sequence). For the CDR3, the DNA is TGTGCCAGTAGAGAAGTTTGGACAGACAATCAGCCCCAGCATTTT. Its translation: CASREVWTDNQPQHF.

This clone was recorded once. The rearrangement uses TRBV4-2 and TRBJ2-4, with 7 bases fitting TRBD2. The CDR3 consists of 13 residues. V was clipped by 4 bases and J by 7 bases; unmatched bases: 4. The germline V gene has CDR1 LGHNA and CDR2 YNFKEQ. CDR3 bases: TGTGCCAGCAGCCCCCCCGGGGGGAACATTCAGTACTTC. Its translation: CASSPPGGNIQYF.

The chain carries TRBV28 and TRBJ1-2; the D is unclear. The length of the CDR3 is 14 residues. The V end lost 2 bases, the J end lost 8 bases, and 15 bases lay between the germline ends. Germline V CDR1 and CDR2: MDHEN, SYDVKM. The CDR3 DNA is TGTGCCAGCAGTTTAAGCGGTTTCACGACCGGCTACACCTTC. It codes for CASSLSGFTTGYTF.

This chain links TRBV7-2 with TRBJ1-1; D is possibly TRBD1 (6 bases). Germline lookup yields CDR1 SGHTA and CDR2 FQGNSA. Between the trimmed V and J ends, which lost 2 bases and 3 bases, there was a span of 10 bases. This CDR3 comprises 14 residues. The CDR3 nucleotides are TGTGCCAGCAGCTTAAGGGGGTACGACACTGAAGCTTTCTTT. Its translation: CASSLRGYDTEAFF.

The J gene is TRBJ2-1, the V gene TRBV19; D is possibly TRBD1 (7 bases). CDR3 length: 17 residues. The V end was cut by 6 bases, the J end by 7 bases, with 25 bases between. CDR1 is LNHDA, CDR2 SQIVND, per germline (reference sequence). This CDR3 is CASSLHAEGAIWNEQFF. In DNA form, the CDR3 reads TGTGCCAGTAGCTTACACGCGGAGGGGGCCATTTGGAATGAGCAGTTCTTC.

This clone was detected once. The gene calls are TRBV25-1 and TRBJ1-2, with TRBD1 matching over 7 bases. This CDR3 has 13 residues. The V and J ends lost 7 bases and 8 bases, in that order; junction bases with no gene match: 10. Germline V gene data show CDR1 as MGHDK and CDR2 as SYGVNS. The CDR3 region has the DNA TGTGCCAGCACCGCGGGAAGGGGGCAAGGCTACACCTTC. Translated, it gives CASTAGRGQGYTF.

The V and J genes are TRBV7-2 and TRBJ1-1, with D possibly TRBD1 on 5 matching bases. The CDR3 sequence is 14 residues long. V was trimmed by 8 bases and J by 2 bases, leaving 15 bases between them. Per germline, CDR1 SGHTA and CDR2 FQGNSA. The CDR3 protein is CASALQGINTEAFF. CDR3 nucleotide sequence: TGTGCCAGCGCCCTGCAGGGAATCAACACTGAAGCTTTCTTT.

J is TRBJ1-5 and V is TRBV6-2 or TRBV6-3; no clear D gene. Trimming took off 0 bases at V and 13 bases at J, with 10 bases between the two ends. Germline CDR1 and CDR2: MNHEY and SVGEGT. This CDR3 comprises 12 residues. The DNA for the CDR3 is TGTGCCAGCAGTTACTCTGGGGAGATACAGCATTTT. It codes for CASSYSGEIQHF.

This rearrangement joins TRBV27 to TRBJ1-1; 8 bases line up with TRBD1. This CDR3 spans 14 amino acids. Germline V gene data show CDR1 as MNHEY and CDR2 as SMNVEV (reference sequence). Trimming took 8 bases from V and 3 from J; bases not matched to a gene: 8. CDR3 sequence reads: CASQGQGSYTEAFF. The CDR3 nucleotides read TGTGCCAGCCAAGGACAGGGATCGTACACTGAAGCTTTCTTT.

V is TRBV6-2 or TRBV6-3 and J is TRBJ2-1; tentatively, D is TRBD2 (5 bases). The germline V gene encodes CDR1 MNHEY and CDR2 SVGEGT. The CDR3 contains 12 residues. V was shortened by 5 bases and J by 10 bases, with 12 bases between the two germline ends. CDR3 DNA sequence: TGTGCCAGCAGTCCCCGGGAAGGCGAGCAGTTCTTC. Translation gives CASSPREGEQFF.

V gene TRBV28 combines with J gene TRBJ2-7; D uncertain. Trimming removed 4 bases from V and 5 bases from J, with 18 bases in between. CDR3 length: 15 residues. The V gene's germline CDR1 is MDHEN and CDR2 SYDVKM. Here the CDR3 DNA reads TGTGCCAGCAGTTCCCAACCCTCCCACCGGGACGAGCAGTACTTC. The encoded protein is CASSSQPSHRDEQYF.

The CDR3 DNA is TGTGCCAGCAGTCGACGGGGTCGGCAAGAGACCCAGTACTTC. Its protein is CASSRRGRQETQYF. The genes are TRBV6-6 and TRBJ2-5, with D perhaps matching TRBD2 (5 bases). The ends were cut back, 5 bases at V and 2 bases at J, with 12 bases in the middle. This CDR3 comprises 14 residues. Per the germline V gene, CDR1 is MNHNY and CDR2 is SVGAGI (reference sequence).

This clone is a singleton in its sample. V gene TRBV19 combines with J gene TRBJ1-5; a weak D match, TRBD1 (6 bases). Germline V gene data show CDR1 as LNHDA and CDR2 as SQIVND (reference sequence). With 6 bases removed from V and 2 bases from J, the gap between germline ends came to 14 bases. The CDR3 is made up of 15 amino acids. CDR3: CASSLRGDGNQPQHF. The CDR3 DNA reads TGTGCCAGTAGCCTCAGGGGTGATGGCAATCAGCCCCAGCATTTT. Full variable domain (rest looked up from reference TRBV19 and TRBJ1-5): DGGITQSPKYLFRKEGQNVTLSCEQNLNHDAMYWYRQDPGQGLRLIYYSQIVNDFQKGDIAEGYSVSREKKESFPLTVTSAQKNPTAFYLCASSLRGDGNQPQHFGDGTRLSIL.

The V gene is TRBV19, the J gene TRBJ2-7; D is perhaps TRBD2 (5 bases). V gave up 4 bases and J gave up 6 bases, with 19 bases separating them. Germline values: CDR1 LNHDA, CDR2 SQIVND (reference sequence). This CDR3 region has 15 residues. CDR3 coding DNA: TGTGCCAGTAGTAACGGACGGACTCTAACACGCGAGCAGTACTTC. This encodes CASSNGRTLTREQYF. Filled out from reference TRBV19 and TRBJ2-7, the complete variable domain reads DGGITQSPKYLFRKEGQNVTLSCEQNLNHDAMYWYRQDPGQGLRLIYYSQIVNDFQKGDIAEGYSVSREKKESFPLTVTSAQKNPTAFYLCASSNGRTLTREQYFGPGTRLTVT.

This rearrangement joins TRBV28 to TRBJ1-4; D unresolved. The CDR3 loop spans 12 amino acids. The V end lost 7 bases, the J end lost 7 bases, and 10 bases lay between the germline ends. In germline, CDR1 is MDHEN, CDR2 SYDVKM. The CDR3 loop reads CASTSVTEKLFF. The CDR3 coding sequence is TGTGCCAGCACCTCAGTTACTGAAAAACTGTTTTTT.

The chain is built from TRBV5-5 and TRBJ2-7, with 7 bases identical to TRBD1. Per germline, CDR1 SGHKS and CDR2 YYEKEE (reference sequence). The CDR3 runs 16 residues. The V and J ends lost 4 bases and 4 bases, in that order; junction bases with no gene match: 14. The CDR3 region has the DNA TGTGCCAGCAGCCTACGCCGGGACAGCAGAGATTACGAGCAGTACTTC. This encodes CASSLRRDSRDYEQYF.

This sequence joins TRBV27 and TRBJ1-2; 8 bases are a match to TRBD1. Unmatched junction bases numbered 7, after V lost 5 bases and J lost 8 bases. This CDR3 spans 13 amino acids. Per germline, CDR1 MNHEY and CDR2 SMNVEV (reference sequence). The CDR3 nucleotides read TGTGCCAGCAGTATAACAGGGGGAGTAGGCTACACCTTC. Residues: CASSITGGVGYTF.

The chain is built from TRBV30 and TRBJ1-2; possibly TRBD1 for D (6 bases). V was shortened by 0 bases and J by 4 bases, with 12 bases between the two germline ends. Looked up from germline, CDR1 is GTSNPN and CDR2 is SVGIG (reference sequence). There are 14 residues in the CDR3. The CDR3 sequence is CAWSVHGRGYGYTF. The CDR3 nucleotides are TGTGCCTGGAGTGTACACGGCAGGGGCTATGGCTACACCTTC.

The chain recombines TRBV5-5 with TRBJ1-6, with D possibly being TRBD1 (6 bases). The V end was cut by 0 bases, the J end by 6 bases, with 16 bases between. This CDR3 has 17 amino acids. The V gene's germline CDR1 is SGHKS and CDR2 YYEKEE (reference sequence). Here the CDR3 DNA reads TGTGCCAGCAGCTTGGGCTTTGGAAACAGGGCTAATTCACCCCTCCACTTT. This gives the protein CASSLGFGNRANSPLHF.

The table lists this clone with a count of one. The chain employs TRBV4-3 and TRBJ1-4, with D perhaps matching TRBD1 (5 bases). CDR3 size: 12 residues. The V gene lost 7 bases and the J gene lost 6 bases, with 9 bases spanning the gap. The germline V gene has CDR1 LGHNA and CDR2 YSLEER. The CDR3 DNA is TGCGCCAGCAACCAGGGAGATGAAAAACTGTTTTTT. Residues: CASNQGDEKLFF.

The chain joins TRBV30 to TRBJ1-5; TRBD1 is a possible D gene (5 bases). Trimming pared 5 bases from V and 16 bases from J, leaving 21 bases between. The CDR3 runs to 12 residues. Germline CDR1 is GTSNPN and CDR2 is SVGIG (reference sequence). CDR3 in amino acids: CAWGPQGGPLHF. The CDR3 DNA follows: TGTGCCTGGGGTCCGCAGGGAGGGCCTCTACATTTT.